The 16 T cell receptor beta chains presented below share a single source sample, sequenced in a study of T cell responses to AZD1222 COVID-19 vaccine (dated by TCRdb to about 2021). The intended sense of this specimen's time point label: about 28 days (+/-7) after the second vaccine dose. The library was prepared using the immunoSEQ multiplex PCR assay. TCRdb provides this immuneACCESS table in a form limited to in-frame rearrangements. Some clones are lacking; in checked studies, under half of them reflect an unresolved V gene, and why the rest are absent is not known. The sample has tens of thousands of clones on record, 70% to 90% of them singletons. Jointly, the top ten make up 4% to 5% of the sample. The sample was peripheral blood, taken 28 days after the second AZD1222 dose. Receptor source: an adult who received the AZD1222 COVID-19 vaccine.

This sequence joins TRBV5-1 and TRBJ1-2; D is ambiguous. V was trimmed by 0 bases and J by 7 bases, leaving 10 bases between them. Germline CDR1 SGHRS, CDR2 YFSETQ. The CDR3 spans 13 residues. CDR3 amino acids: CASSLDGPSGYTF. CDR3 nucleotides: TGCGCCAGCAGCTTGGACGGACCGAGTGGCTACACCTTC.

The chain joins TRBV3-1 (or the pseudogene TRBV3-2) to TRBJ1-1; a weak D match, TRBD1 (5 bases). V was clipped by 0 bases and J by 4 bases, with 12 bases between them. This CDR3 has 15 residues. Per the germline V gene, CDR1 is LGHDT and CDR2 is YNNKEL (reference sequence). The CDR3 protein is CASSQEGGAGTEAFF. DNA for the CDR3: TGTGCCAGCAGCCAAGAAGGTGGGGCGGGCACTGAAGCTTTCTTT.

The chain joins TRBV7-9 to TRBJ2-3, with a weak D call TRBD2 (5 bases). The CDR3 covers 16 residues. Germline CDR1 and CDR2: SEHNR and FQNEAQ (reference sequence). The ends were cut back, 3 bases at V and 2 bases at J, with 15 bases in the middle. The chain's CDR3 is CASSFPLAAVTDTQYF. CDR3 in DNA: TGTGCCAGCAGCTTCCCCCTAGCAGCAGTCACAGATACGCAGTATTTT. The variable domain in full, with the rest retrieved from reference TRBV7-9 and TRBJ2-3, is DTGVSQNPRHKITKRGQNVTFRCDPISEHNRLYWYRQTLGQGPEFLTYFQNEAQLEKSRLLSDRFSAERPKGSFSTLEIQRTEQGDSAMYLCASSFPLAAVTDTQYFGPGTRLTVL.

This chain links TRBV6-5 with TRBJ2-7; 8 bases map to TRBD2. Per germline, CDR1 MNHEY and CDR2 SVGAGI. Trimming removed 4 bases from V and 0 bases from J; junction bases left unmatched: 5. The CDR3 totals 15 residues. Here the CDR3 DNA reads TGTGCCAGCAGTTCAAGGACTAGCACCTCCTACGAGCAGTACTTC. Translation: CASSSRTSTSYEQYF.

V usage is TRBV6-5 and J usage is TRBJ2-3; 8 positions agree with TRBD2. The CDR3 loop spans 15 amino acids. The germline V gene has CDR1 MNHEY and CDR2 SVGAGI. V lost 7 bases and J lost 2; bases outside the gene matches: 8. This CDR3 reads CASNAGGGYTDTQYF. For the CDR3, the DNA is TGTGCCAGCAACGCGGGCGGGGGGTACACAGATACGCAGTATTTT.

The chain links TRBV5-1 to TRBJ1-2; D is perhaps TRBD1 (5 bases). Trimming pared 4 bases from V and 5 bases from J, leaving 15 bases between. Germline V gene sequence: CDR1 SGHRS, CDR2 YFSETQ. The CDR3 runs to 14 residues. CDR3 DNA: TGCGCCAGCAGCGCGGACGGGACGGAATATGGCTACACCTTC. Translated: CASSADGTEYGYTF.

The chain carries TRBV6-5 and TRBJ2-2; D is unclear. The CDR3 is 12 residues long. V lost 0 bases and J 7 bases, leaving 3 bases between the germline ends. Germline assignment: CDR1 MNHEY and CDR2 SVGAGI. CDR3 loop: CASSYSRGELFF. For the CDR3, the DNA is TGTGCCAGCAGTTACTCTCGCGGGGAGCTGTTTTTT.

This clone was seen just once. The chain uses TRBV7-6 and TRBJ2-7, with 9 bases aligning to TRBD1. Germline V gene lookup returns CDR1 SGHVS and CDR2 FNYEAQ. This CDR3 contains 15 residues. V dropped 5 bases and J dropped 1; count of bases not matched to a gene: 6. DNA for the CDR3: TGTGCCAGCAGCCCTCAAGGGACAGGGTCCTACGAGCAGTACTTC. This gives the protein CASSPQGTGSYEQYF.

The chain is built from TRBV2 and TRBJ2-6; D remains unclear. The germline V gene encodes CDR1 SNHLY and CDR2 FYNNEI. Trimming removed 2 bases at V and 2 bases at J, with 7 bases between. There are 15 residues in the CDR3. The CDR3 DNA reads TGTGCCAGCAGTGAAACCCCGACTGGGGCCAACGTCCTGACTTTC. It codes for CASSETPTGANVLTF.

This clone was seen only once. CDR3 loop: CASSQETSGYTGELFF. In DNA form, the CDR3 reads TGTGCCAGCAGCCAAGAAACTAGCGGGTACACCGGGGAGCTGTTTTTT. This chain connects TRBV4-2 to TRBJ2-2, with TRBD2 matching over 9 bases. The CDR3 has 16 amino acids. The germline gives CDR1 LGHNA, CDR2 YNFKEQ. J lost 3 bases, V lost 0 bases, and 2 bases had no gene match.

V is TRBV14 and J is TRBJ1-1, with D perhaps matching TRBD1 (5 bases). CDR1 is SGHDN and CDR2 is FVKESK in the germline V gene. Trimming took 0 bases from V and 12 from J, leaving 14 bases between them. This CDR3 has 13 amino acids. DNA of the CDR3: TGTGCCAGCAGCCAAGATCTGGGGGGAGAAACTTTCTTT. The encoded protein is CASSQDLGGETFF.

The chain combines TRBV9 with TRBJ1-1; no reliable D call. Germline CDR1 SGDLS, CDR2 YYNGEE. The length of the CDR3 is 13 residues. V dropped 2 bases and J dropped 1 base, with 6 bases sitting between them. The CDR3 region has the DNA TGTGCCAGCAGCGTGTCTCCGAACACTGAAGCTTTCTTT. This encodes CASSVSPNTEAFF.

The chain is built from TRBV11-2 and TRBJ2-3; D is perhaps TRBD1 (5 bases). CDR1 and CDR2 from the germline V gene are SGHAT and FQNNGV. Trimming stripped 3 bases from V and 1 base from J, with 11 bases between. The CDR3 contains 15 residues. For the CDR3, the DNA is TGTGCCAGCAGCTTCCAAACAGGAGGCACAGATACGCAGTATTTT. Protein sequence: CASSFQTGGTDTQYF. Variable domain in full (rest from reference TRBV11-2 and TRBJ2-3): EAGVAQSPRYKIIEKRQSVAFWCNPISGHATLYWYQQILGQGPKLLIQFQNNGVVDDSQLPKDRFSAERLKGVDSTLKIQPAKLEDSAVYLCASSFQTGGTDTQYFGPGTRLTVL.

The CDR3 reads CASSLGGAGGELFF. CDR3 bases: TGTGCCAGCAGCCTCGGGGGGGCAGGCGGGGAGCTGTTTTTT. V is TRBV4-2 and J is TRBJ2-2; the match to TRBD2 covers 8 bases. V lost 4 bases to trimming and J lost 7 bases; unmatched junction nucleotides: 5. The CDR3 runs 14 residues. The germline CDR1 and CDR2 sequences are LGHNA and YNFKEQ.

This clone has only one observation. The V gene is TRBV21-1, the J gene TRBJ1-1; TRBD1, the table's D call, lacks a check against the DNA. TRBV21-1 constitutes a pseudogene. The length of the CDR3 is 10 residues. The CDR3 protein is CASSKGGLTF. In DNA form, the CDR3 reads TGTGCCAGCAGCAAAGGGGGGCTGACATTT.

The chain uses TRBV19 and TRBJ1-2; no definite D call. Germline V CDR1 and CDR2: LNHDA, SQIVND (reference sequence). The CDR3 runs to 13 residues. The V end was cut by 0 bases, the J end by 8 bases, with 10 bases between. The CDR3 spells CASSIEAVVGYTF. The CDR3 DNA reads TGTGCCAGTAGTATAGAGGCAGTGGTCGGCTACACCTTC.